Below, one TCR beta chain is given with its context. The ends were cut back, 5 bases at V and 7 bases at J, with 9 bases in the middle. The CDR3 has 12 amino acids. Per germline, CDR1 PRHDT and CDR2 FYEKMQ (reference sequence). The participants were between about 18 and 90 years old and came from some 23 US areas. Only in-frame clones appear in the TCRdb table, and some are missing; sequencing was by immunoSEQ multiplex PCR. The sample consists of some 260,000 clones, approximately 84% of them appearing once. This entry belongs to a study of blood T cell repertoires in COVID-19. The rearrangement links TRBV13 to TRBJ2-1; D is possibly TRBD2 (6 bases). The specimen was PBMCs or T cells enriched from blood (not recorded which). The sequence derives from a man in his forties who had recovered from COVID-19. The CDR3 here is CASSPAGNEQFF. The CDR3 DNA sequence: TGTGCCAGCAGCCCCGCGGGGAATGAGCAGTTCTTC.